This TCR beta chain was sequenced during a study of T-cell reconstitution after alpha-beta-depleted transplantation in children. Findings and limits, study-wide: Surviving recipient T cells and thymic progenitors accounted for the high day-60 TCRbeta diversity observed in some patients. Newly generated T cells supplied most T-cell counts and diversity one year post-transplant.

This clonotype was seen at least ten times. Its antigen is not identified. V was cut by 4 bases and J by 0 bases, with 10 bases left in between. Germline assignment: CDR1 ENHRY and CDR2 SYGVKD. This CDR3 comprises 15 residues. A library of TCRbeta sequences, prepared with unique molecular identifiers, was generated. TCRdb processed the PCR reads anew with MiXCR; each CDR3 protein has one entry. The sample has approximately 300,000 distinct CDR3 sequences; roughly 9.1% are singletons. This TCR came from a boy in the first two years of life with acute myeloid leukemia, due to receive a stem cell transplant. V usage is TRBV10-3 and J usage is TRBJ1-5, with D hard to call. The sequenced sample was PBMCs, obtained before TCRalphabeta/CD19-depleted stem cell transplant. The CDR3 DNA follows: TGTGCCATCAGTGCTGCGGGAAATAGCAATCAGCCCCAGCATTTT. It specifies CAISAAGNSNQPQHF.